The clone carrying this T cell receptor (beta chain) came up a few times. Its specificity is not known. One end of the junction does not line up with germline, which may come from a read error. This sample is part of a study of coeliac disease. Study in general: Without high-resolution HLA typing, biased TRBV7-2 usage was queried. Study results and caveats: Of coeliac lamina propria samples, about 55% of the 18 held published gliadin-specific TRB sequences, versus 1 of 6 controls. Cross-contamination between intraepithelial and lamina propria cells was possible.

The CDR3 is 11 amino acids. Germline loops: CDR1 MNHNS, CDR2 SASEGT. One frozen roughly 500,000-cell aliquot per fraction was sequenced. Data came from immunoSEQ multiplex PCR; TCRdb stores just in-frame clones and leaves some out. The repertoire holds 2,000 to 2,500 clones, with 60% to 75% as singletons. This chain uses TRBV6-1 with TRBJ1-2, with 8 bases aligning to TRBD1. Input material: lymphocytes from the gut lamina propria. The sequence was obtained from a human donor without celiac disease. The CDR3 DNA sequence: TGTGCCAGCAGCCAAGGGACAGGCCCATCCTTC. It encodes CASSQGTGPSF.